In this sample, the clone carrying this TCR beta chain turned up a few times. The source of the sample is a study of early T cells in non-severe SARS-CoV-2 infection. TCRdb ran MiXCR on the 5' RACE reads and lists one entry per CDR3 protein. This repertoire shows about 80,000 distinct CDR3 sequences, less than 15% found once; its top ten account for 15% to 19%. The germline gives CDR1 PRHDT, CDR2 FYEKMQ (reference sequence). V was trimmed by 0 bases and J by 3 bases, leaving 8 bases between them. CDR3 length: 14 amino acids. The sequence was obtained from an adult who was a healthcare worker with PCR-confirmed SARS-CoV-2 infection or an uninfected control (not recorded which). The donor label of this sample is uncertain. The sample here was whole blood, taken at baseline. V is TRBV13 and J is TRBJ1-2; tentative D call: TRBD1 (6 bases). This CDR3 reads CASSLGPGDYGYTF. CDR3 bases: TGTGCCAGCAGCTTAGGACCAGGGGACTATGGCTACACCTTC.